This TCR beta chain was recovered during a study of post-analysis software for immune sequencing data (dated by TCRdb to the mid-2010s). For the wider study: Disease courses on record covered relapsing-remitting, secondary progressive and progressive-relapsing multiple sclerosis, though some patients had no subtype annotation. Patient repertoires were compared against 11 to 12 previously published healthy control repertoires from donors aged roughly 6 to 28 years. A subset of samples was prepared in parallel using single-end sample barcoding, then pooled and co-amplified after Illumina adapter ligation. Beyond this particular receptor, the publication reports: When samples were clustered directly using the F measure, samples prepared in the same batch co-clustered strongly, which prompted a batch-effect correction. Patients showed significantly higher frequencies than controls for roughly five TRBV segments, among them TRBV5-6, TRBV5-1 and TRBV20-1. The multiple sclerosis patient group was slightly younger than the control group. Compared with controls, multiple sclerosis patients had significantly lower normalized Chao1 diversity, a finding suggesting substantial peripheral T-cell clonal expansion.

Ends trimmed: V by 3 bases, J by 5 bases; bases unmatched to a gene: 6. The CDR1 and CDR2 encoded by the germline V gene are SGHRS and YFSETQ. Its CDR3 holds 14 amino acids, cysteine through phenylalanine. The CDR3 DNA has 42 bases and is translated from base 1. To demonstrate the VDJtools post-analysis software, the study profiled TCR beta repertoires from the peripheral blood of under 15 young patients with multiple sclerosis. The patients with multiple sclerosis were children and adolescents between 6 and 15 years of age. Turning to this clonotype: The antigen this receptor binds is unknown. The input lacks base qualities; no much larger clone sits a single base away.

Libraries were made using PCR. TCRdb lists the instrument as Illumina HiSeq 2500. To reduce PCR and sequencing biases, unique molecular identifiers were built into the TCR beta cDNA libraries. Per 1 to 10 million input T cells, roughly 0.5 million cDNA molecules were obtained, such that each molecule approximated one T cell. The patient libraries were prepared and sequenced using the same protocol as the earlier healthy control dataset. Samples belonging to the same batch were prepared together, multiplexed and sequenced on a shared HiSeq lane. Per the source publication's procedure: MIGEC was used to process the raw barcoded reads, and molecular identifier groups with only a single read were discarded before consensus assembly and CDR3 extraction. VDJtools was used for post-analysis of the clonotype tables, and diversity was normalized by down-sampling every dataset to the size of the smallest sample. In repertoire overlap clustering, CDR3 amino acid sequences, but not nucleotide sequences, were matched to correct batch-related cross-sample contamination. Through fastp at Q25 and MiXCR, TCRdb rebuilt clones from the public reads, retaining in-frame beta chains. Rows are combined by CDR3 protein, so each entry shows the most common genes and DNA. It is TCRdb's table, rather than the study itself, that gives the V and J calls and clone size. Present in this sample are hundreds of thousands of distinct CDR3 sequences, around 60% of which were seen just once. The leading ten clones occupy about 11% of the sample.

Here the chain combines TRBV5-1 and TRBJ2-5; the junction holds 8 bases that match TRBD2. The receptor's source is a girl aged 2 to 10 with multiple sclerosis. The sequenced sample consisted of blood. CDR3 region: CASSSGGPGETQYF. The base sequence is TGCGCCAGCAGCTCGGGGGGGCCGGGGGAGACCCAGTACTTC. The CDR3, completed at both ends by the reference TRBV5-1 and TRBJ2-5 genes, gives the full variable domain KAGVTQTPRYLIKTRGQQVTLSCSPISGHRSVSWYQQTPGQGLQFLFEYFSETQRNKGNFPGRFSGRQFSNSRSEMNVSTLELGDSALYLCASSSGGPGETQYFGPGTRLLVL.